The sequence of this T cell receptor beta chain was determined in a study of spatial heterogeneity in lung cancer. About the research overall: A consistent excess of beta-chain over alpha-chain sequences was detected. Findings and caveats of the study: Counts that tracked tumor mutation counts were those of expanded intratumoral alpha and beta TCRs.

The time point was: sample taken at primary tumor resection. A single record per CDR3 protein comes from TCRdb applying MiXCR to the 5' RACE reads. Found here are over 6,000 distinct CDR3 sequences, 1% to 1.5% of them singletons; the top ten hold 9.7%. CDR1 and CDR2 (germline): ENHRY, SYGVKD. V lost 3 bases, J lost 4 bases, and 4 bases stayed unmatched. The CDR3 runs to 14 residues. This clonotype is termed medium-sized. Its antigen is still unknown. J is TRBJ2-5 and V is TRBV10-3; 8 bases fit TRBD2. Sequenced material: lung tumor tissue, taken at surgery. The receptor's source is a male donor with early-stage non-small cell lung cancer. The chain's CDR3 is CAISEGAGGETQYF. The CDR3 DNA reads as TGTGCCATCAGTGAAGGGGCGGGAGGAGAGACCCAGTACTTC.